The next 16 T cell receptor beta chains were all read from a single sample in a study of T cell repertoires in cytomegalovirus infection. TCRdb passed the reads through MiXCR, listing each CDR3 protein once. Of about 740,000 distinct CDR3 sequences in the sample, around 31% were seen once. These receptors are not linked to any known antigen. Sample: cultured PBMCs, taken from culture after CMV antigen stimulation. The receptor source for this set is a human donor in good health (CMV status not recorded). Some clones in this sample may be carry-over from other donors' samples.

The chain links TRBV3-1 to TRBJ2-3; the match to TRBD2 covers 9 bases. The germline V gene has CDR1 LGHDT and CDR2 YNNKEL (reference sequence). Losses at the gene ends were 1 base for V and 7 bases for J; bases not matched to a gene: 12. The CDR3 runs to 17 residues. The CDR3 DNA follows: TGTGCCAGCAGCCAAGTCTTGGGCGGGAGGGTCGATAATACGCAGTATTTT. This codes for CASSQVLGGRVDNTQYF.

The rearrangement uses TRBV28 and TRBJ1-1; D is uncertain. In germline, CDR1 is MDHEN, CDR2 SYDVKM. V shed 10 bases and J shed 5 bases, with 11 bases lying between them. The CDR3 length is 11 residues. As DNA, the CDR3 is TGTGCCACCACGGGAGGAACTGAAGCTTTCTTT. Translation: CATTGGTEAFF.

The V call is TRBV30, the J call TRBJ2-3, with D perhaps matching TRBD1 (5 bases). CDR3 size: 12 residues. Per germline, CDR1 GTSNPN and CDR2 SVGIG (reference sequence). V was trimmed by 3 bases and J by 4 bases, leaving 8 bases between them. CDR3 coding DNA: TGTGCCTGGAGCCCAGGGCCAGATACGCAGTATTTT. Protein: CAWSPGPDTQYF.

Only a few counts were recorded for this clonotype. The rearrangement links TRBV20-1 to TRBJ2-7; the match to TRBD1 covers 11 bases. Trimming took 5 bases from V and 7 from J; bases not matched to a gene: 16. The CDR3 has 16 residues. Looked up from germline, CDR1 is DFQATT and CDR2 is SNEGSKA (reference sequence). The DNA of the CDR3 is TGCAGTGCTCGTAAACCGGGACAGGGGGGCCCGGGTGAGCAGTACTTC. Its translation: CSARKPGQGGPGEQYF.

This clonotype was observed a few times. The chain has TRBV6-6 and TRBJ2-2; maybe TRBD1 (6 bases). Looked up from germline, CDR1 is MNHNY and CDR2 is SVGAGI (reference sequence). V was pared by 0 bases and J by 6 bases, with 8 bases between. The CDR3 covers 14 residues. The CDR3 bases are TGTGCCAGCAGTTACTCGTCAGGGGCCGGGGAGCTGTTTTTT. Its protein product is CASSYSSGAGELFF.

V usage is TRBV2 and J usage is TRBJ1-2, with unresolved D. V lost 2 bases to trimming and J lost 7 bases, with 11 bases between them. Germline lookup yields CDR1 SNHLY and CDR2 FYNNEI. The CDR3 consists of 13 residues. The CDR3 DNA is TGTGCCAGCAGTGAATTAGAATTGGGTGGCTACACCTTC. Its translation: CASSELELGGYTF.

This clonotype has more than one count but fewer than ten. The CDR3 DNA reads TGTGCCAGTAACGATCCTAGCGGGAGGGGCCCCGATTGGCACAATGAGCAGTTCTTC. Its protein is CASNDPSGRGPDWHNEQFF. The chain employs TRBV6-5 and TRBJ2-1; TRBD2 agrees at 12 bases. The CDR3 spans 19 residues. Germline V gene data show CDR1 as MNHEY and CDR2 as SVGAGI. Unmatched junction bases numbered 20, after V lost 9 bases and J lost 5 bases.

This clonotype was picked up a small number of times. The chain uses TRBV28 and TRBJ1-6; D possibly corresponds to TRBD1 (5 bases). V shed 7 bases and J shed 0 bases, with 16 bases lying between them. This CDR3 is 17 amino acids long. CDR1 and CDR2 (germline): MDHEN, SYDVKM. CDR3 residues: CASTPGDLSSYNSPLHF. CDR3 nucleotide sequence: TGTGCCAGCACCCCCGGGGACTTGAGCTCCTATAATTCACCCCTCCACTTT.

The chain carries TRBV7-9 and TRBJ2-4, with D possibly TRBD2 on 7 matching bases. The germline V gene encodes CDR1 SEHNR and CDR2 FQNEAQ (reference sequence). CDR3 length: 13 amino acids. Trimming stripped 7 bases from V and 6 bases from J, with 13 bases between. The CDR3 reads CASTPGGSNIQYF. The CDR3 DNA is TGTGCCAGCACCCCGGGGGGCTCAAACATTCAGTACTTC.

Ten or more counts support this clonotype. The genes are TRBV7-2 and TRBJ1-3; 12 bases align to TRBD1. V was clipped by 2 bases and J by 7 bases; unmatched bases: 3. The CDR3 is 15 amino acids. Per the germline V gene, CDR1 is SGHTA and CDR2 is FQGNSA. The CDR3 DNA reads as TGTGCCAGCAGCTTAAGGGGACAGGGGGCTAACACCATATATTTT. Its protein is CASSLRGQGANTIYF.

Only a few counts were recorded for this clonotype. The chain is built from TRBV4-1 and TRBJ2-7, with TRBD1 matching 8 bases. The CDR3 sequence is 15 residues long. Germline trimming cut 1 base from V and 2 bases from J; bases unmatched to any gene: 4. Per the germline V gene, CDR1 is MGHRA and CDR2 is YSYEKL. CDR3 coding DNA: TGCGCCAGCAGCCAAGTAGGGACAGGACCCTACGAGCAGTACTTC. It encodes CASSQVGTGPYEQYF.

This clonotype was recorded at least ten times. The V and J genes are TRBV7-2 and TRBJ1-1, with TRBD1 as a possible D gene (5 bases). CDR3 length equals 13 residues. Per germline, CDR1 SGHTA and CDR2 FQGNSA. The germline V and J ends were trimmed by 5 bases and 5 bases, with 12 bases remaining between them. For the CDR3, the DNA is TGTGCCAGCAGCCCCGAGGGGTGGACTGAAGCTTTCTTT. It encodes CASSPEGWTEAFF.

This clonotype has only a few counts. V gene TRBV6-1 combines with J gene TRBJ2-3, with D perhaps assigned TRBD1 or TRBD2 (5 bases each). Trimming left V 6 bases short and J 0 bases short, with 10 bases between. The germline V gene encodes CDR1 MNHNS and CDR2 SASEGT. The CDR3 runs 14 residues. The chain's CDR3 is CASRGTISTDTQYF. The CDR3 coding sequence is TGTGCCAGCAGAGGGACGATTAGCACAGATACGCAGTATTTT.

This chain links TRBV11-2 with TRBJ1-6; D is perhaps TRBD1 (6 bases). Germline V gene lookup returns CDR1 SGHAT and CDR2 FQNNGV. The CDR3 is 14 residues long. V shed 0 bases and J shed 9 bases, with 9 bases lying between them. The CDR3 DNA reads TGTGCCAGCAGCTTAGAAGGGACAACTTCACCCCTCCACTTT. Translation: CASSLEGTTSPLHF.

This clonotype was found a few times. V and J are TRBV6-2 or TRBV6-3 and TRBJ2-3; D uncertain. The CDR3 contains 12 residues. The germline V gene encodes CDR1 MNHEY and CDR2 SVGEGT. Trimming cost V 2 bases and J 7 bases, with 7 bases left between them. CDR3 protein: CASSYPHHTQYF. CDR3 DNA sequence: TGTGCCAGCAGTTACCCGCATCATACGCAGTATTTT.

This clonotype was seen a few times. V and J are TRBV12-3 or TRBV12-4 and TRBJ2-1; D gene uncertain. This CDR3 is built from 12 residues. Trimming took off 2 bases at V and 8 bases at J, with 7 bases between the two ends. This CDR3 reads CASSLMPDEQFF. CDR3 DNA sequence: TGTGCCAGCAGTTTAATGCCGGATGAGCAGTTCTTC.